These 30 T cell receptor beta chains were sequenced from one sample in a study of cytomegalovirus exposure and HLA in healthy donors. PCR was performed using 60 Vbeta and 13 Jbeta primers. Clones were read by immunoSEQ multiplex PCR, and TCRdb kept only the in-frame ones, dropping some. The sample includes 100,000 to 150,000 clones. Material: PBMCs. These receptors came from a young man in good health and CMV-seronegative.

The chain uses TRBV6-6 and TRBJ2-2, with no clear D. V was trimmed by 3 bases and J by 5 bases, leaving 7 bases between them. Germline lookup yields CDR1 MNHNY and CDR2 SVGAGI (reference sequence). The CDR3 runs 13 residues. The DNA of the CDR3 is TGTGCCAGCAGTTATTCCGGGACCGGGGAGCTGTTTTTT. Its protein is CASSYSGTGELFF.

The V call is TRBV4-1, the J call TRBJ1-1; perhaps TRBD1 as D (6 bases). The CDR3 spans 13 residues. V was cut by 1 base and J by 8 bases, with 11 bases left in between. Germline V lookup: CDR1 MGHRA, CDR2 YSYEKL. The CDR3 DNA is TGCGCCAGCAGCCAAGTCGGGGGGCAGGAAGCTTTCTTT. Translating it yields CASSQVGGQEAFF.

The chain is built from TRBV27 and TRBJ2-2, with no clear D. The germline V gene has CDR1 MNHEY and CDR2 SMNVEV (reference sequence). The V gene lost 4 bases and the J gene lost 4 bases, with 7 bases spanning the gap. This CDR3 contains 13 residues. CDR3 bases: TGTGCCAGCAGTTCCCTTTTCACCGGGGAGCTGTTTTTT. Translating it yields CASSSLFTGELFF.

For the CDR3, the DNA is TGTGCCAGTAGCCGAGTCGTGGGACAGAACACCGGGGAGCTGTTTTTT. It specifies CASSRVVGQNTGELFF. The gene calls are TRBV19 and TRBJ2-2, with D maybe TRBD1 (6 bases). The V end lost 6 bases, the J end lost 1 base, and 15 bases lay between the germline ends. This CDR3 spans 16 amino acids. CDR1 is LNHDA, CDR2 SQIVND, per germline (reference sequence).

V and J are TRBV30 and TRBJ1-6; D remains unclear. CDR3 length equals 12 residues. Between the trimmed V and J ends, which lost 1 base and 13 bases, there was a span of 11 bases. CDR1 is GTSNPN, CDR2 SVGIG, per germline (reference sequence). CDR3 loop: CAWSASYSPLHF. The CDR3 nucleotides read TGTGCCTGGAGTGCGAGTTACAGTCCCCTCCACTTT.

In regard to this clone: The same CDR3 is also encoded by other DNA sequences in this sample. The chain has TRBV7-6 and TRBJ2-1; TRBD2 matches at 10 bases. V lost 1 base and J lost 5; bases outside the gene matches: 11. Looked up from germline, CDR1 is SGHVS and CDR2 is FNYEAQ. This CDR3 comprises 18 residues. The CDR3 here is CASSLVSRTSGGDNEQFF. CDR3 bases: TGTGCCAGCAGCTTAGTTTCAAGGACTAGCGGAGGCGACAATGAGCAGTTCTTC.

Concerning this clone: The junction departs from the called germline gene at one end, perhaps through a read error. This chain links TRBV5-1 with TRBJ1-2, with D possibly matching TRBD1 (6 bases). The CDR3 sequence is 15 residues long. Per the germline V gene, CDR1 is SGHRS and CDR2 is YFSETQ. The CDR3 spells CASSPGTIVTYGHTF. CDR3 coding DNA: TGCGCCAGCAGCCCCGGGACAATAGTTACTTATGGCCACACCTTC.

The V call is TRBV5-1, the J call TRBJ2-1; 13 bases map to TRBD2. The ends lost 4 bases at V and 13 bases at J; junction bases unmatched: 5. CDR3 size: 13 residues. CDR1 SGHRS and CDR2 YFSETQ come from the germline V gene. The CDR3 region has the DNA TGCGCCAGCAGCCCCACTAGCGGGAGGGCCCAGTTCTTC. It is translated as CASSPTSGRAQFF.

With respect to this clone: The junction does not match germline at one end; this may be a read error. CDR3 nucleotide sequence: TGTGCCAGCAGATTAGGTCGCTACACAGATACGCAGTATTTT. Residues: CASRLGRYTDTQYF. V usage is TRBV7-9 and J usage is TRBJ2-3; D call uncertain. The germline gives CDR1 SEHNR, CDR2 FQNEAQ (reference sequence). There are 14 residues in the CDR3.

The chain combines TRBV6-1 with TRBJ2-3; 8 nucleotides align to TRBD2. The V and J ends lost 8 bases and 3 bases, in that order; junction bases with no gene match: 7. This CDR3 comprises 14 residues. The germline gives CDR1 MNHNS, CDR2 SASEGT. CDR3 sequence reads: CASRNREGTDTQYF. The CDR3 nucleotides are TGTGCCAGCCGCAACCGGGAGGGGACAGATACGCAGTATTTT.

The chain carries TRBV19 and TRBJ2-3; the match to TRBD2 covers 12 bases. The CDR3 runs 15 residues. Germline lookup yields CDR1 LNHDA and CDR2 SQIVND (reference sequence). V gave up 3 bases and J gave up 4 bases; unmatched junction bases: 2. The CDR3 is CASSISSGRADTQYF. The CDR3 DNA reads TGTGCCAGTAGTATTTCTAGCGGGAGGGCAGATACGCAGTATTTT.

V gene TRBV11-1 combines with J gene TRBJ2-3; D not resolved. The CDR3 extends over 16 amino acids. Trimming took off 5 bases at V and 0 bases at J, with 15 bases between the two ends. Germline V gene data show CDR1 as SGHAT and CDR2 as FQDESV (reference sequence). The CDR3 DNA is TGTGCCAGCAGCCATCCCCCCGTTACTAGCACAGATACGCAGTATTTT. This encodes CASSHPPVTSTDTQYF.

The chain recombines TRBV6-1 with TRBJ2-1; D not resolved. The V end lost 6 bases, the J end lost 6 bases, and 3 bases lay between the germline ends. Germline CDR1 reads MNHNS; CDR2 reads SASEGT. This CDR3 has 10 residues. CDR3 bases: TGTGCCAGCAGCCTCAATGAGCAGTTCTTC. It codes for CASSLNEQFF.

CDR3 in amino acids: CASSSGTVRGEQYF. CDR3 DNA sequence: TGTGCCAGCAGTTCCGGGACAGTCCGCGGGGAGCAGTACTTC. The chain recombines TRBV6-5 with TRBJ2-7, with 7 bases matching TRBD1. The germline CDR1 and CDR2 sequences are MNHEY and SVGAGI. V lost 4 bases, J lost 7 bases, and 10 bases stayed unmatched. The CDR3 length is 14 residues.

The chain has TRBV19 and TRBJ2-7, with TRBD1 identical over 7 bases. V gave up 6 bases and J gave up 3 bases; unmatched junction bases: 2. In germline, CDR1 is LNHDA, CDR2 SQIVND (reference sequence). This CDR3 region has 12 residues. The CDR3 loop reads CASSHRGYEQYF. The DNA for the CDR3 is TGTGCCAGTAGCCACAGGGGCTACGAGCAGTACTTC.

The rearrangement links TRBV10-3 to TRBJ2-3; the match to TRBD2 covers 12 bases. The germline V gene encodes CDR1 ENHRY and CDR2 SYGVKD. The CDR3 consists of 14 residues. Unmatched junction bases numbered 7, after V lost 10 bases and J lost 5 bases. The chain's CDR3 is CATRLAGVEDTQYF. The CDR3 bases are TGTGCCACCAGACTAGCGGGAGTGGAAGATACGCAGTATTTT.

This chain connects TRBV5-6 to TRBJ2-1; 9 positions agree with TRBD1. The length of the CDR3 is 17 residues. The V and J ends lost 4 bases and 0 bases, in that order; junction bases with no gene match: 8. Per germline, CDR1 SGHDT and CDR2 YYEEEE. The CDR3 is CASSRPGTGSSYNEQFF. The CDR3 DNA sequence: TGTGCCAGCAGCCGTCCCGGGACAGGGAGCTCCTACAATGAGCAGTTCTTC. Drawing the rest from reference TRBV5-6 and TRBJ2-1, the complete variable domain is DAGVTQSPTHLIKTRGQQVTLRCSPKSGHDTVSWYQQALGQGPQFIFQYYEEEERQRGNFPDRFSGHQFPNYSSELNVNALLLGDSALYLCASSRPGTGSSYNEQFFGPGTRLTVL.

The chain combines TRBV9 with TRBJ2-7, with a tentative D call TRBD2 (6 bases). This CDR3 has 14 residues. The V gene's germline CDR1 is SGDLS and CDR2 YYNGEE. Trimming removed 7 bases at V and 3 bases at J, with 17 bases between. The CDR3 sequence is CASGRNLVFYEQYF. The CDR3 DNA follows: TGTGCCAGCGGGAGGAATCTAGTTTTCTACGAGCAGTACTTC. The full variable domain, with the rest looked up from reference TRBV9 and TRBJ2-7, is DSGVTQTPKHLITATGQRVTLRCSPRSGDLSVYWYQQSLDQGLQFLIQYYNGEERAKGNILERFSAQQFPDLHSELNLSSLELGDSALYFCASGRNLVFYEQYFGPGTRLTVT.

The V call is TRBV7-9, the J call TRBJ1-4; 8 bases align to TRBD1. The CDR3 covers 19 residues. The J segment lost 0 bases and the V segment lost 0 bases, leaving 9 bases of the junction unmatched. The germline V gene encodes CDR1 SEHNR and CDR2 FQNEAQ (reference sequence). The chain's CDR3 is CASSLAPDRGQATNEKLFF. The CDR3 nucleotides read TGTGCCAGCAGCTTAGCCCCAGACAGGGGCCAAGCAACTAATGAAAAACTGTTTTTT.

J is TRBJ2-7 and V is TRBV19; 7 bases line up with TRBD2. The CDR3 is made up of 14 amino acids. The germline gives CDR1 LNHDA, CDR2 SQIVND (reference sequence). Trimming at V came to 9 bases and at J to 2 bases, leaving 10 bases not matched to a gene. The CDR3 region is CASKVGGTPYEQYF. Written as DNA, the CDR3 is TGTGCCAGCAAAGTGGGGGGGACCCCCTACGAGCAGTACTTC.

The CDR3 nucleotides are TGTGCCAGCACCCCTTTGGGGCTCGGGCAGGCGAACACCGGGGAGCTGTTTTTT. Its protein is CASTPLGLGQANTGELFF. V and J are TRBV28 and TRBJ2-2; tentatively, D is TRBD1 (5 bases). In germline, CDR1 is MDHEN, CDR2 SYDVKM. This CDR3 spans 18 amino acids. Trimming left V 7 bases short and J 0 bases short, with 21 bases between.

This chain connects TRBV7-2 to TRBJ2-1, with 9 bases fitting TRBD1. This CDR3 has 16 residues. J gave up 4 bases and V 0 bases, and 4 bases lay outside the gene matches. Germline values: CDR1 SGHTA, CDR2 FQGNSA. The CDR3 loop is CASSLAPGTGYNEQFF. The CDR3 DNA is TGTGCCAGCAGCTTAGCTCCCGGGACAGGGTACAATGAGCAGTTCTTC. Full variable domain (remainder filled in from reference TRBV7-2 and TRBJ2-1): GAGVSQSPSNKVTEKGKDVELRCDPISGHTALYWYRQSLGQGLEFLIYFQGNSAPDKSGLPSDRFSAERTGGSVSTLTIQRTQQEDSAVYLCASSLAPGTGYNEQFFGPGTRLTVL.

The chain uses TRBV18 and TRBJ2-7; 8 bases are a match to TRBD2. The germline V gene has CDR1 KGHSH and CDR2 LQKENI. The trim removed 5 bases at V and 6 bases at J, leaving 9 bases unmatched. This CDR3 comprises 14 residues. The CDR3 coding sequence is TGTGCCAGCTCAAAAAGCGGGAGATACAGCGAGCAGTACTTC. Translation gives CASSKSGRYSEQYF.

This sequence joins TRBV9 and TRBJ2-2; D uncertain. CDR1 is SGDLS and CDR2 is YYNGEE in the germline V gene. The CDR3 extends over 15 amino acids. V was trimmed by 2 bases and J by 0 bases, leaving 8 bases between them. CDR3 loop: CASSVNYANTGELFF. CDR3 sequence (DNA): TGTGCCAGCAGCGTTAACTACGCGAACACCGGGGAGCTGTTTTTT.

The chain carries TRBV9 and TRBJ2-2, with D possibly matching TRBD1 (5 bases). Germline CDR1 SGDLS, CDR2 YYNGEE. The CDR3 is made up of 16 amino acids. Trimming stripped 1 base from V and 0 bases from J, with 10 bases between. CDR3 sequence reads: CASSVKAGPNTGELFF. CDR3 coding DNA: TGTGCCAGCAGCGTAAAGGCAGGGCCGAACACCGGGGAGCTGTTTTTT.

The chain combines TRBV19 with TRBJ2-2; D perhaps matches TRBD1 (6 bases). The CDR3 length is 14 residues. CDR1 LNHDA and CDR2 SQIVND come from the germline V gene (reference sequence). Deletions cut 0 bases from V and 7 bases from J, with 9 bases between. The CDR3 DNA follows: TGTGCCAGTAGTATAGAGCAGGGACACGGGGAGCTGTTTTTT. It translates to CASSIEQGHGELFF.

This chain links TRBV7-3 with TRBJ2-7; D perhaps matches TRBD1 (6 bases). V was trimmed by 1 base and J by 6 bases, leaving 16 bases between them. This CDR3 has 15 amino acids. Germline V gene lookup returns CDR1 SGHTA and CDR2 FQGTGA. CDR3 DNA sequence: TGTGCCAGCAGCTTAAGTGCAGAAGTCAGGGGCGAGCAGTACTTC. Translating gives CASSLSAEVRGEQYF.

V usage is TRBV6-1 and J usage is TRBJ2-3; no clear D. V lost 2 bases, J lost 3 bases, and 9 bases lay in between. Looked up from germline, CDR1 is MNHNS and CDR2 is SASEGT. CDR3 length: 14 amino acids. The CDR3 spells CASSERLETDTQYF. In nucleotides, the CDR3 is TGTGCCAGCAGTGAACGACTGGAAACAGATACGCAGTATTTT.

CDR3 nucleotide sequence: TGTGCCAGCAGCGCCGGGACAGAGAACAATGAGCAGTTCTTC. It translates to CASSAGTENNEQFF. This sequence joins TRBV9 and TRBJ2-1; 7 bases agree with TRBD1. The ends lost 3 bases at V and 5 bases at J; junction bases unmatched: 5. The CDR3 is 14 amino acids. CDR1 and CDR2 from the germline V gene are SGDLS and YYNGEE. The full variable domain, its missing parts supplied by reference TRBV9 and TRBJ2-1, is DSGVTQTPKHLITATGQRVTLRCSPRSGDLSVYWYQQSLDQGLQFLIQYYNGEERAKGNILERFSAQQFPDLHSELNLSSLELGDSALYFCASSAGTENNEQFFGPGTRLTVL.

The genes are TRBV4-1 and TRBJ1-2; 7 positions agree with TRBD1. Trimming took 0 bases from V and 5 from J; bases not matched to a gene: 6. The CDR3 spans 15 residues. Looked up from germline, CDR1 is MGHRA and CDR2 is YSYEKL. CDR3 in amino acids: CASSQEVGQLYGYTF. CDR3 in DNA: TGCGCCAGCAGCCAAGAGGTGGGACAGCTGTATGGCTACACCTTC.